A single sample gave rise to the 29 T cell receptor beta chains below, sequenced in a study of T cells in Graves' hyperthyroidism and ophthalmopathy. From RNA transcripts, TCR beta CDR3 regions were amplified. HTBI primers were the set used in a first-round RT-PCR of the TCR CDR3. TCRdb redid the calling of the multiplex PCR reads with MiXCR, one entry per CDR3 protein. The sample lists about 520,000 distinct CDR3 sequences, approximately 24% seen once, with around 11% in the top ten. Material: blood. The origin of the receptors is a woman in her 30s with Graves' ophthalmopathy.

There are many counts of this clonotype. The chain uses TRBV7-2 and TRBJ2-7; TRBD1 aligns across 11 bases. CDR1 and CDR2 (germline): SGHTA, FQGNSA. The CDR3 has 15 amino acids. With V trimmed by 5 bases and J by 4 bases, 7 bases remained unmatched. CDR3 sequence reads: CASSSGQGAFYEQYF. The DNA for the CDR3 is TGTGCCAGCAGCAGTGGACAGGGGGCTTTTTACGAGCAGTACTTC.

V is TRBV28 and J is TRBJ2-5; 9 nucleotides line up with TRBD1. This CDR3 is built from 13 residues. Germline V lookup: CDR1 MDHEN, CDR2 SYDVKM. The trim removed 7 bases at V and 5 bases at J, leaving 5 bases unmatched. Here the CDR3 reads CASKDRGRETQYF. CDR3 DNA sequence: TGTGCCAGCAAAGACAGGGGGAGGGAGACCCAGTACTTC.

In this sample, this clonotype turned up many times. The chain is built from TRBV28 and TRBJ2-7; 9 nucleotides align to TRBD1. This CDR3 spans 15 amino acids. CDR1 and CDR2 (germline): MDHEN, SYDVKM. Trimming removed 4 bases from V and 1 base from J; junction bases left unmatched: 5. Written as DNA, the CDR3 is TGTGCCAGCAGTTCCGGGACAGGGCGATCCTACGAGCAGTACTTC. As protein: CASSSGTGRSYEQYF.

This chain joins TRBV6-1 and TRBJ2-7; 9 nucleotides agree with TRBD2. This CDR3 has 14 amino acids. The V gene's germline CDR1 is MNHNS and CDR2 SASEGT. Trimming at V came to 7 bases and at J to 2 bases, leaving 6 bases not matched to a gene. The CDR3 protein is CASIETSGTYEQYF. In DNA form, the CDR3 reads TGTGCCAGCATCGAGACTAGCGGTACCTACGAGCAGTACTTC.

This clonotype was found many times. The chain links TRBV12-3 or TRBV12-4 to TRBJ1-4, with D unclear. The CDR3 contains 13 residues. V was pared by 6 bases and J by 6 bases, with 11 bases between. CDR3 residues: CASSWARDEKLFF. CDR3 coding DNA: TGTGCCAGCAGCTGGGCCCGGGATGAAAAACTGTTTTTT.

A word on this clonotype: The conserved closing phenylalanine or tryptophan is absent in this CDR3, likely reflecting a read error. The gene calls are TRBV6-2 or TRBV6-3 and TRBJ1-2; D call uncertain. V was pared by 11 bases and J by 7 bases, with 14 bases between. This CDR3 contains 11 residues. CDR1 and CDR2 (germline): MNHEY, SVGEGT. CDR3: CASLRWGGYTS. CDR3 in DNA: TGTGCCTCCCTGAGATGGGGTGGCTACACCTCC.

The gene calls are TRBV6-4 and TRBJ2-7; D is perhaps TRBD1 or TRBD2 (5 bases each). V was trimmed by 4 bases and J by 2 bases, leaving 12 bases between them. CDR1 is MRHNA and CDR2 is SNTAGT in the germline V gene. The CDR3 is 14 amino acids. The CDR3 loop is CASSGWGPTYEQYF. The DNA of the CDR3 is TGTGCCAGCAGTGGTTGGGGACCGACCTACGAGCAGTACTTC.

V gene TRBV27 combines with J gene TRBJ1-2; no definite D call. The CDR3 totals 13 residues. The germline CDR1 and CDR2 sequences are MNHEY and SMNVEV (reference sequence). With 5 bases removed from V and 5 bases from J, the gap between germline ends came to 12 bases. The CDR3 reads CASSNGRWYGYTF. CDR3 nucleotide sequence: TGTGCCAGCAGTAACGGACGGTGGTATGGCTACACCTTC.

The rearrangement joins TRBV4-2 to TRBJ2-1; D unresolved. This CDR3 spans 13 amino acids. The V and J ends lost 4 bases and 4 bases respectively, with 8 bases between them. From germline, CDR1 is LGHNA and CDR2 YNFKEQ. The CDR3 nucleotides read TGTGCCAGCAGCCGAGCCCAGTACAATGAGCAGTTCTTC. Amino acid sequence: CASSRAQYNEQFF.

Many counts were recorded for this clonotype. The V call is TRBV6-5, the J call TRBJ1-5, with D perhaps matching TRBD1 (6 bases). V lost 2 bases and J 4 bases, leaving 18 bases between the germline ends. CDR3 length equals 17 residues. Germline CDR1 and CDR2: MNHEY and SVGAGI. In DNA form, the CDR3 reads TGTGCCAGCAGTTACGAGGCAGGGGCAACATTTAATCAGCCCCAGCATTTT. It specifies CASSYEAGATFNQPQHF.

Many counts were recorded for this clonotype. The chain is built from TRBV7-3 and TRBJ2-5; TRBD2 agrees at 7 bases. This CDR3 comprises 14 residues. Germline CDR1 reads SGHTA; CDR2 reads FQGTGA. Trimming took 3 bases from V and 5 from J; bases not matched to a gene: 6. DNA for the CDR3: TGTGCCAGCAGCTTGGTGGGGGGGACGGAGACCCAGTACTTC. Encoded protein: CASSLVGGTETQYF.

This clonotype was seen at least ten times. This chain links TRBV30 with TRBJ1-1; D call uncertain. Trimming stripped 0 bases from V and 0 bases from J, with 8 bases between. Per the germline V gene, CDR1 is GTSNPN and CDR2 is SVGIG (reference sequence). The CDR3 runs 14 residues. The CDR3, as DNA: TGTGCCTGGAGTGTGGGCGTGTTGAACACTGAAGCTTTCTTT. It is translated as CAWSVGVLNTEAFF.

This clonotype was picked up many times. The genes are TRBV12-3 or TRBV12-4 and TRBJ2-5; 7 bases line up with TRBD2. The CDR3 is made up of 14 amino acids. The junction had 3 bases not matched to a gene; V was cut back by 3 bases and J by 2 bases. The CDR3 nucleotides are TGTGCCAGCAGTTTTTGGGGGGGGCAAGAGACCCAGTACTTC. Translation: CASSFWGGQETQYF.

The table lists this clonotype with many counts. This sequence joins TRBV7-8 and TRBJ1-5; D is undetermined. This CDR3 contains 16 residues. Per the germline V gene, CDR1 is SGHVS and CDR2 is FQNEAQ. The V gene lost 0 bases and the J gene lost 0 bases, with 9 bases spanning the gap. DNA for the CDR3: TGTGCCAGCAGCTTAGCGCGGGCAGTTAGCAATCAGCCCCAGCATTTT. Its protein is CASSLARAVSNQPQHF.

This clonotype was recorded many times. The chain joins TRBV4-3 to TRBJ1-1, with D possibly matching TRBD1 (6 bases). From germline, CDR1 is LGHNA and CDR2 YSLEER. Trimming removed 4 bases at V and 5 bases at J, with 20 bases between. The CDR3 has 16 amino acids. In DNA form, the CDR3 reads TGCGCCAGCAGCCTTTCCCCGGACAGCTCAACTACTGAAGCTTTCTTT. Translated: CASSLSPDSSTTEAFF.

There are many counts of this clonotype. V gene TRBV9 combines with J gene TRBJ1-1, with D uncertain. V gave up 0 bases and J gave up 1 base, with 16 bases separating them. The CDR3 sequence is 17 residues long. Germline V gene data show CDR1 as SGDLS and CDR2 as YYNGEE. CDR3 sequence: CASSVGILGGPNTEAFF. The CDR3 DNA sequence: TGTGCCAGCAGCGTAGGAATTTTAGGAGGCCCGAACACTGAAGCTTTCTTT.

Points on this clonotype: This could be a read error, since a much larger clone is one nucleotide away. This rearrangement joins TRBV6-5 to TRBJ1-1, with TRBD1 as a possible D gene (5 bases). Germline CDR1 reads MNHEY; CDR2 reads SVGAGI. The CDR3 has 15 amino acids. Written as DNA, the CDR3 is TGTGCCAGCAGTTCCCTCGGGGGGATGAACACTGAAGCTTGCTTT. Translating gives CASSSLGGMNTEACF.

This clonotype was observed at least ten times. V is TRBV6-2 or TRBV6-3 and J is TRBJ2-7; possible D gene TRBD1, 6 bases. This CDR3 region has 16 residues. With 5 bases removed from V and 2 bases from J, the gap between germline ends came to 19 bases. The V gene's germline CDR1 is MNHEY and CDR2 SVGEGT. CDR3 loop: CASSLTFDRLTYEQYF. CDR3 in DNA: TGTGCCAGCAGTCTTACCTTTGACAGGTTAACCTACGAGCAGTACTTC.

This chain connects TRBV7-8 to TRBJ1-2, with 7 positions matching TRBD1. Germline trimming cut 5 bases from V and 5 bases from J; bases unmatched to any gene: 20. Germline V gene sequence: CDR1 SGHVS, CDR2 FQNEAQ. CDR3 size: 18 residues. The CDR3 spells CASSPYRISTGQNYGYTF. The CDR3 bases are TGTGCCAGCAGCCCGTACCGAATTTCGACAGGGCAAAATTATGGCTACACCTTC. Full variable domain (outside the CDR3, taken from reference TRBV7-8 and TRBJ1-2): GAGVSQSPRYKVAKRGQDVALRCDPISGHVSLFWYQQALGQGPEFLTYFQNEAQLDKSGLPSDRFFAERPEGSVSTLKIQRTQQEDSAVYLCASSPYRISTGQNYGYTFGSGTRLTVV.

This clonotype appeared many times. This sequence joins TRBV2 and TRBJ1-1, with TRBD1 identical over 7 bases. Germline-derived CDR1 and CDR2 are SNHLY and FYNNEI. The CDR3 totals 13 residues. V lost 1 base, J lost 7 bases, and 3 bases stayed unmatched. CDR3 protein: CASSEGPGGEAFF. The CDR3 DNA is TGTGCCAGCAGTGAAGGACCAGGGGGTGAAGCTTTCTTT. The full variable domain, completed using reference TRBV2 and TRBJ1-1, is EPEVTQTPSHQVTQMGQEVILRCVPISNHLYFYWYRQILGQKVEFLVSFYNNEISEKSEIFDDQFSVERPDGSNFTLKIRSTKLEDSAMYFCASSEGPGGEAFFGQGTRLTVV.

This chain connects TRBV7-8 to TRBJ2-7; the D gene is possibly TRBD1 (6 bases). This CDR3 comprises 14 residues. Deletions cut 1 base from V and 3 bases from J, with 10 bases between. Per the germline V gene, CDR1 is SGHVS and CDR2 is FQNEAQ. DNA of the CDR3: TGTGCCAGCAGCTTAGAACAGGGAGACTACGAGCAGTACTTC. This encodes CASSLEQGDYEQYF.

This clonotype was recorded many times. The CDR3: CASSINTGARGTQYF. As DNA, the CDR3 is TGTGCCAGTAGTATTAACACAGGAGCCAGGGGGACCCAGTACTTC. The chain recombines TRBV19 with TRBJ2-5, with D maybe TRBD1 (6 bases). The CDR3 spans 15 residues. V dropped 3 bases and J dropped 7 bases, with 18 bases sitting between them. CDR1 is LNHDA and CDR2 is SQIVND in the germline V gene (reference sequence).

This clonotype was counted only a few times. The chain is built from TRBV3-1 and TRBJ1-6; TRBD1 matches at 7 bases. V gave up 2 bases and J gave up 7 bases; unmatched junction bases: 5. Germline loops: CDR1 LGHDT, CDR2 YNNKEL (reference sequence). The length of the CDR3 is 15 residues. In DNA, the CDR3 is TGTGCCAGCAGCCAAACCGGGACAGAGAATTCACCCCTCCACTTT. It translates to CASSQTGTENSPLHF.

In DNA, the CDR3 is TGCAGTGCTAGTAGGCGGGAGGGCAAGCTGTTTTTT. The encoded protein is CSASRREGKLFF. The chain is built from TRBV20-1 and TRBJ2-2; 9 bases agree with TRBD2. The CDR3 runs to 12 residues. Looked up from germline, CDR1 is DFQATT and CDR2 is SNEGSKA (reference sequence). V lost 3 bases and J lost 12; bases outside the gene matches: 5.

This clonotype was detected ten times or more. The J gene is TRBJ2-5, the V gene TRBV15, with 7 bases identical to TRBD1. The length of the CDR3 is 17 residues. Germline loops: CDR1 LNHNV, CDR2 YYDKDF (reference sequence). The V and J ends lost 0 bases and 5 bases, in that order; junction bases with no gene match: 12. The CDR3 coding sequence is TGTGCCACCAGCAGAGAACTCGGGACAGCCCTCCGGGAGACCCAGTACTTC. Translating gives CATSRELGTALRETQYF.

The CDR3 bases are TGTGCCAGCAGTTTAGCTTACTTTCTGGACGGGAGCTCCTACGAGCAGTACTTC. Its protein product is CASSLAYFLDGSSYEQYF. This sequence joins TRBV12-3 or TRBV12-4 and TRBJ2-7, with D perhaps TRBD2 (6 bases). The CDR3 totals 18 residues. V lost 0 bases and J 0 bases, leaving 18 bases between the germline ends.

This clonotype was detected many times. This CDR3 reads CSVGQGNSNYGYTF. The CDR3 DNA reads TGCAGCGTTGGTCAGGGGAACTCTAACTATGGCTACACCTTC. V is TRBV29-1 and J is TRBJ1-2; possible D gene TRBD1, 6 bases. The CDR3 is 14 residues long. V was shortened by 4 bases and J by 0 bases, with 12 bases between the two germline ends. Germline V gene sequence: CDR1 SQVTM, CDR2 ANQGSEA.

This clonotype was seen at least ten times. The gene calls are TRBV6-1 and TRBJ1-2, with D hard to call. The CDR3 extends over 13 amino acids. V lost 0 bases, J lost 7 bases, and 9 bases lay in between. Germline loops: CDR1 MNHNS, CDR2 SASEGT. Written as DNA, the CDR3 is TGTGCCAGCAGTGAAGCACTCAGTGGTGGCTACACCTTC. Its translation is CASSEALSGGYTF.

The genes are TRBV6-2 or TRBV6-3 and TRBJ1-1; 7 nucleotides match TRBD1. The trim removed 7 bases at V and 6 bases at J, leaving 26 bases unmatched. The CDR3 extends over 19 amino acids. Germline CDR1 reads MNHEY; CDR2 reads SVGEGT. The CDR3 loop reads CASIGPRDEGGYLMAEAFF. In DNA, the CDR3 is TGTGCCAGCATCGGGCCACGGGATGAAGGGGGCTACCTCATGGCTGAAGCTTTCTTT.